Listed here are 18 T cell receptor beta chains from one sample, sequenced in a study of T cells in Graves' hyperthyroidism and ophthalmopathy. Researchers amplified the TCR beta CDR3 regions from RNA transcripts. HTBI primers were used for first-round RT-PCR of the TCR CDR3. TCRdb independently ran MiXCR on the multiplex PCR reads; one entry per CDR3 protein. The data hold about 540,000 distinct CDR3 sequences, with around 45% observed a single time. The sequenced material came from peripheral blood or thyroid tissue (not recorded which). Receptor source: a woman aged 18-29 years with Graves' hyperthyroidism.

Worth noting for this clonotype: A much larger clone lies one base from this, so it may be a read error. Lacking the conserved final phenylalanine or tryptophan, this CDR3 likely reflects a read error. The V call is TRBV2, the J call TRBJ2-5; D is perhaps TRBD1 (6 bases). The CDR3 is 15 residues long. Germline lookup yields CDR1 SNHLY and CDR2 FYNNEI. V lost 8 bases to trimming and J lost 2 bases, with 18 bases between them. The CDR3 region is CASLIARGMQETQYS. CDR3 nucleotide sequence: TGTGCCAGCCTGATAGCCAGGGGAATGCAAGAGACCCAGTACTCC.

The genes are TRBV12-3 or TRBV12-4 and TRBJ1-1; perhaps TRBD1 as D (5 bases). CDR3 size: 14 residues. V gave up 5 bases and J gave up 5 bases, with 15 bases separating them. Written as DNA, the CDR3 is TGTGCCAGCAGTACCCCATGGGGCCTGACTGAAGCTTTCTTT. It codes for CASSTPWGLTEAFF.

This clonotype has a count of ten or more. The chain joins TRBV2 to TRBJ1-2; perhaps TRBD1 as D (6 bases). Trimming removed 5 bases at V and 8 bases at J, with 15 bases between. The germline V gene has CDR1 SNHLY and CDR2 FYNNEI. The CDR3 totals 13 residues. The CDR3 DNA reads TGTGCCAGCAGTTACGGGCAGGGGCTCGGCTACACCTTC. Its protein is CASSYGQGLGYTF.

V is TRBV24-1 and J is TRBJ2-7; 7 bases match TRBD2. Germline V gene lookup returns CDR1 KGHDR and CDR2 SFDVKD. The CDR3 contains 15 residues. Trimming took 6 bases from V and 3 from J; bases not matched to a gene: 10. The CDR3 coding sequence is TGTGCCACCAGTCAAGGACTAGGAGGGTACTACGAGCAGTACTTC. Residues: CATSQGLGGYYEQYF.

This clonotype has at least ten counts. J is TRBJ1-4 and V is TRBV7-2; the D gene is possibly TRBD1 (5 bases). CDR3 length: 15 residues. Trimming cost V 1 base and J 8 bases, with 14 bases left between them. Per germline, CDR1 SGHTA and CDR2 FQGNSA. CDR3 nucleotide sequence: TGTGCCAGCAGCTTAGTGTCGCGGAGGGGCGAAAAACTGTTTTTT. Protein product: CASSLVSRRGEKLFF.

Many counts were recorded for this clonotype. The genes are TRBV7-9 and TRBJ2-5; D possibly corresponds to TRBD1 (6 bases). The germline gives CDR1 SEHNR, CDR2 FQNEAQ (reference sequence). Trimming stripped 4 bases from V and 5 bases from J, with 17 bases between. This CDR3 comprises 15 residues. The CDR3: CASSSHGPRGETQYF. The CDR3 DNA reads TGTGCCAGCAGCTCCCACGGGCCAAGGGGGGAGACCCAGTACTTC. The full variable domain, with the rest looked up from reference TRBV7-9 and TRBJ2-5, is DTGVSQNPRHKITKRGQNVTFRCDPISEHNRLYWYRQTLGQGPEFLTYFQNEAQLEKSRLLSDRFSAERPKGSFSTLEIQRTEQGDSAMYLCASSSHGPRGETQYFGPGTRLLVL.

This clonotype was found a few times. The genes are TRBV25-1 and TRBJ2-5; D remains unclear. This CDR3 has 17 amino acids. The ends were cut back, 6 bases at V and 0 bases at J, with 20 bases in the middle. CDR1 MGHDK and CDR2 SYGVNS come from the germline V gene. The chain's CDR3 is CASSAPRQVDYQETQYF. The CDR3 coding sequence is TGTGCCAGCAGCGCCCCCCGGCAGGTGGATTACCAAGAGACCCAGTACTTC.

V is TRBV19 and J is TRBJ1-5; no definite D call. The CDR3 is 15 residues long. Germline CDR1 reads LNHDA; CDR2 reads SQIVND (reference sequence). The V end lost 10 bases, the J end lost 1 base, and 17 bases lay between the germline ends. CDR3 protein: CATLRALGSNQPQHF. CDR3 coding DNA: TGTGCCACCCTGCGGGCCCTCGGGAGCAATCAGCCCCAGCATTTT.

The chain carries TRBV12-3 or TRBV12-4 and TRBJ2-5; TRBD1 agrees at 7 bases. Trimming at V came to 5 bases and at J to 4 bases, leaving 10 bases not matched to a gene. This CDR3 has 15 residues. CDR3 DNA: TGTGCCAGCAGTGCAGACAGGGAGAAGGGAGAGACCCAGTACTTC. Translated, it gives CASSADREKGETQYF.

This clonotype was seen a few times. The chain carries TRBV20-1 and TRBJ2-2; D uncertain. The CDR3 contains 13 residues. Germline V gives CDR1 DFQATT, CDR2 SNEGSKA (reference sequence). V dropped 3 bases and J dropped 1 base, with 6 bases sitting between them. DNA of the CDR3: TGCAGTGCTAGTCGGTTGAACACCGGGGAGCTGTTTTTT. Its translation is CSASRLNTGELFF.

The rearrangement links TRBV29-1 to TRBJ1-1; TRBD1 agrees at 8 bases. From germline, CDR1 is SQVTM and CDR2 ANQGSEA. V dropped 4 bases and J dropped 1; count of bases not matched to a gene: 5. The CDR3 length is 14 residues. The CDR3 here is CSVGWGQENTEAFF. The CDR3 DNA reads TGCAGCGTTGGGTGGGGACAGGAGAACACTGAAGCTTTCTTT.

The CDR3 loop is CASSQNGQLEQYF. In DNA, the CDR3 is TGTGCCAGCAGTCAAAACGGACAACTCGAGCAGTACTTC. V usage is TRBV12-3 or TRBV12-4 and J usage is TRBJ2-7, with D possibly TRBD1 on 5 matching bases. Trimming removed 5 bases from V and 6 bases from J, with 14 bases in between. The CDR3 runs 13 residues.

This rearrangement joins TRBV7-2 to TRBJ1-5; 9 bases are shared with TRBD1. CDR3 size: 17 residues. With 5 bases clipped from V and 1 base from J, the junction kept 9 bases outside the gene matches. Germline V lookup: CDR1 SGHTA, CDR2 FQGNSA. The CDR3 reads CASSQHTGGISNQPQHF. Written as DNA, the CDR3 is TGTGCCAGCAGCCAACACACAGGGGGCATAAGCAATCAGCCCCAGCATTTT.

This rearrangement joins TRBV7-9 to TRBJ1-5; 7 bases agree with TRBD1. The CDR3 runs to 15 residues. CDR1 and CDR2 from the germline V gene are SEHNR and FQNEAQ (reference sequence). V shed 11 bases and J 0 bases; nucleotides not matched to a gene: 10. The CDR3 sequence is CAWSGAGGSNQPQHF. The CDR3 region has the DNA TGTGCCTGGAGTGGGGCAGGGGGTAGCAATCAGCCCCAGCATTTT.

As for this clonotype: At one of its ends the junction is not consistent with the germline gene, which may arise from a read error. The gene calls are TRBV11-1 and TRBJ2-7; the match to TRBD2 covers 11 bases. This CDR3 contains 12 residues. Germline assignment: CDR1 SGHAT and CDR2 FQDESV (reference sequence). CDR3 residues: CPSTSGSYEQYF. The CDR3 nucleotides are TGTCCCAGCACTAGCGGGAGCTACGAGCAGTACTTC. Variable domain in full (rest from reference TRBV11-1 and TRBJ2-7): EAEVAQSPRYKITEKSQAVAFWCDPISGHATLYWYRQILGQGPELLVQFQDESVVDDSQLPKDRFSAERLKGVDSTLKIQPAELGDSAMYLCPSTSGSYEQYFGPGTRLTVT.

This clonotype was counted only a few times. The CDR3 loop reads CAISELWNEKLFF. The CDR3, as DNA: TGTGCCATCAGTGAGTTATGGAATGAAAAACTGTTTTTT. The chain recombines TRBV10-3 with TRBJ1-4; the D is unclear. The V and J ends lost 1 base and 5 bases respectively, with 5 bases between them. Per the germline V gene, CDR1 is ENHRY and CDR2 is SYGVKD. The CDR3 contains 13 residues.

V usage is TRBV4-1 and J usage is TRBJ1-6; the match to TRBD1 covers 7 bases. Germline CDR1 MGHRA, CDR2 YSYEKL. This CDR3 is built from 15 residues. V was clipped by 4 bases and J by 9 bases; unmatched bases: 9. The CDR3 is CASSLQGGIGSPLHF. In DNA, the CDR3 is TGCGCCAGCAGCCTGCAGGGGGGTATAGGTTCACCCCTCCACTTT.

Details on this clonotype: A much larger clone lies one base from this, so it may be a read error. The chain combines TRBV7-2 with TRBJ1-1; D not resolved. From germline, CDR1 is SGHTA and CDR2 FQGNSA. V lost 5 bases and J lost 6, with 13 bases in between. The CDR3 length is 13 residues. This CDR3 reads CASSLLEHAEAFF. The CDR3 coding sequence is TGTGCCAGCAGCCTCCTCGAGCACGCTGAAGCTTTCTTT.